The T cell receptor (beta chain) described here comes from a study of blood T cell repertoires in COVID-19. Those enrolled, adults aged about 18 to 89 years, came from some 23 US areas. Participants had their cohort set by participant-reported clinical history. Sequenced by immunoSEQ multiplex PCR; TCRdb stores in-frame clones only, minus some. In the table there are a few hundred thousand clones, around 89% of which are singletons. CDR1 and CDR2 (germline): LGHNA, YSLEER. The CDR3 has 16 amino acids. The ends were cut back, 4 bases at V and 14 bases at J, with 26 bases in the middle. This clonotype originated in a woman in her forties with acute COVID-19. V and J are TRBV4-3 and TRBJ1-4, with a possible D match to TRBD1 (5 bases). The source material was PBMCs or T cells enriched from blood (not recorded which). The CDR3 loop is CASSRVGGGYNERLFF. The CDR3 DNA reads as TGCGCCAGCAGCCGGGTGGGCGGGGGTTATAATGAAAGGCTGTTTTTT.